These 26 T cell receptor beta chains share one sample of origin, sequenced in a study of cytomegalovirus exposure and HLA in healthy donors. It was with 60 Vbeta and 13 Jbeta primers that the PCR ran. Libraries were prepared by immunoSEQ multiplex PCR; TCRdb keeps only in-frame clonotypes and omits some of them. The repertoire includes about 140,000 clones, approximately 80% of them detected once, and around 1.2% sits in the top ten. The sample was PBMCs. The source of these receptors is a male donor in good health and CMV-seropositive.

The chain uses TRBV6-5 and TRBJ1-1; perhaps TRBD1 as D (6 bases). Germline loops: CDR1 MNHEY, CDR2 SVGAGI. V was clipped by 2 bases and J by 1 base, with 8 bases between them. The CDR3 loop spans 14 amino acids. The CDR3 spells CASSYTGKNTEAFF. CDR3 DNA sequence: TGTGCCAGCAGTTACACAGGGAAGAACACTGAAGCTTTCTTT.

This clone appeared a few times. The chain employs TRBV28 and TRBJ1-3; no clear D gene. Trimming left V 2 bases short and J 1 base short, with 9 bases between. CDR1 and CDR2 (germline): MDHEN, SYDVKM. This CDR3 region has 15 residues. In nucleotides, the CDR3 is TGTGCCAGCAGTTTAGATTCCGGTTCTGGAAACACCATATATTTT. It specifies CASSLDSGSGNTIYF.

This clone was seen once. The CDR3 region is CASSLPGQGYEQYF. For the CDR3, the DNA is TGTGCCAGCAGCTTGCCGGGACAGGGCTACGAGCAGTACTTC. The chain recombines TRBV5-4 with TRBJ2-7; 9 nucleotides match TRBD1. The germline CDR1 and CDR2 sequences are SGHNT and YYREEE (reference sequence). The V gene end was trimmed by 1 base and the J gene end by 3 bases; junction bases not matched to a gene: 2. There are 14 residues in the CDR3. The variable domain in full, with the rest retrieved from reference TRBV5-4 and TRBJ2-7, is ETGVTQSPTHLIKTRGQQVTLRCSSQSGHNTVSWYQQALGQGPQFIFQYYREEENGRGNFPPRFSGLQFPNYSSELNVNALELDDSALYLCASSLPGQGYEQYFGPGTRLTVT.

J is TRBJ1-6 and V is TRBV5-6, with D tentatively TRBD1 (6 bases). The germline V gene has CDR1 SGHDT and CDR2 YYEEEE. The CDR3 has 16 amino acids. The V and J ends lost 1 base and 5 bases respectively, with 13 bases between them. The CDR3 spells CASSLPRGRNNSPLHF. The CDR3 bases are TGTGCCAGCAGCTTGCCCAGGGGCCGAAATAATTCACCCCTCCACTTT. The whole variable domain, remainder taken from reference TRBV5-6 and TRBJ1-6, is DAGVTQSPTHLIKTRGQQVTLRCSPKSGHDTVSWYQQALGQGPQFIFQYYEEEERQRGNFPDRFSGHQFPNYSSELNVNALLLGDSALYLCASSLPRGRNNSPLHFGNGTRLTVT.

The V and J genes are TRBV18 and TRBJ2-5, with 10 bases identical to TRBD1. CDR1 KGHSH and CDR2 LQKENI come from the germline V gene. Trimming cost V 5 bases and J 5 bases; bases outside gene matches: 5. This CDR3 comprises 14 residues. This CDR3 is CASSSGTGDETQYF. The CDR3 nucleotides read TGTGCCAGCTCATCGGGGACAGGGGACGAGACCCAGTACTTC.

In DNA, the CDR3 is TGCGCCAGCAGCCTGGGGACAGGGAGGTCTGGAAACACCATATATTTT. It yields the protein CASSLGTGRSGNTIYF. The V and J genes are TRBV5-1 and TRBJ1-3; 9 bases fit TRBD1. Germline V gene sequence: CDR1 SGHRS, CDR2 YFSETQ. V was clipped by 4 bases and J by 1 base; unmatched bases: 6. This CDR3 has 16 amino acids.

The chain is built from TRBV18 and TRBJ2-5; 7 bases are a match to TRBD1. The J call may be incorrect, as the DNA end agrees better with TRBJ2-7. CDR1 is KGHSH and CDR2 is LQKENI in the germline V gene. CDR3 size: 16 residues. DNA for the CDR3: TGTGCCAGCTCACCACTATGGACAGGCGAATACTACGAGCAGTACTTC. It translates to CASSPLWTGEYYEQYF.

This clone was seen just once. The chain employs TRBV5-1 and TRBJ1-5; TRBD1 matches 12 bases. Germline CDR1 SGHRS, CDR2 YFSETQ. The CDR3 totals 15 residues. Trimming cost V 3 bases and J 4 bases; bases outside gene matches: 2. The CDR3 here is CASSSGQGANQPQHF. The CDR3 DNA reads TGCGCCAGCAGCTCGGGACAGGGGGCGAATCAGCCCCAGCATTTT.

The rearrangement links TRBV7-9 to TRBJ2-7; TRBD1 matches at 7 bases. Germline trimming cut 3 bases from V and 7 bases from J; bases unmatched to any gene: 3. The CDR3 runs 12 residues. Germline CDR1 is SEHNR and CDR2 is FQNEAQ (reference sequence). The CDR3 sequence: CASSLTGWEQYF. CDR3 DNA: TGTGCCAGCAGCTTGACAGGGTGGGAGCAGTACTTC.

The chain carries TRBV28 and TRBJ2-1, with 9 bases that match TRBD2. V was pared by 3 bases and J by 4 bases, with 7 bases of the junction left unmatched. CDR3 size: 16 residues. The germline gives CDR1 MDHEN, CDR2 SYDVKM. The CDR3 coding sequence is TGTGCCAGCAGTTTCTCGCGGGAGGGCCTTTACAATGAGCAGTTCTTC. Its protein is CASSFSREGLYNEQFF.

Only a few counts were recorded for this clone. CDR3 nucleotide sequence: TGCGCCAGCAGCCGGGGCGCGGCGGAACTAGCCCAAGAGACCCAGTACTTC. Amino acid sequence: CASSRGAAELAQETQYF. This chain connects TRBV5-1 to TRBJ2-5; D is perhaps TRBD2 (6 bases). Trimming removed 4 bases at V and 1 base at J, with 20 bases between. The CDR3 covers 17 residues. Germline CDR1 SGHRS, CDR2 YFSETQ.

The rearrangement uses TRBV2 and TRBJ2-7; TRBD2 aligns across 7 bases. The ends lost 7 bases at V and 0 bases at J; junction bases unmatched: 6. Per the germline V gene, CDR1 is SNHLY and CDR2 is FYNNEI. This CDR3 spans 14 amino acids. The CDR3 protein is CASIGGSGSYEQYF. CDR3 DNA sequence: TGTGCCAGCATAGGCGGGAGCGGCTCCTACGAGCAGTACTTC.

The table lists this clone with a few counts. The genes are TRBV28 and TRBJ2-7; tentatively, D is TRBD2 (5 bases). Germline CDR1 MDHEN, CDR2 SYDVKM. The CDR3 extends over 13 amino acids. Trimming took off 8 bases at V and 1 base at J, with 12 bases between the two ends. CDR3 region: CASAPGSSYEQYF. CDR3 DNA: TGTGCCAGCGCCCCTGGGAGTTCCTACGAGCAGTACTTC.

This rearrangement joins TRBV9 to TRBJ2-6, with 10 bases matching TRBD2. J lost 1 base, V lost 3 bases, and 7 bases had no gene match. Germline values: CDR1 SGDLS, CDR2 YYNGEE. This CDR3 contains 18 residues. The CDR3 DNA sequence: TGTGCCAGCAGCGCCCGACTAGCGGGTCATTCTGGGGCCAACGTCCTGACTTTC. It translates to CASSARLAGHSGANVLTF.

The V gene is TRBV4-1, the J gene TRBJ2-2; tentative D call: TRBD2 (6 bases). With 2 bases removed from V and 4 bases from J, the gap between germline ends came to 17 bases. This CDR3 spans 17 amino acids. From germline, CDR1 is MGHRA and CDR2 YSYEKL. CDR3 loop: CASSQTRRGPTTGELFF. In nucleotides, the CDR3 is TGCGCCAGCAGCCAAACTCGGAGGGGTCCGACCACCGGGGAGCTGTTTTTT.

The CDR3 region is CASMRIWDRNQPQHF. For the CDR3, the DNA is TGTGCCAGTATGAGGATATGGGACAGAAATCAGCCCCAGCATTTT. This chain joins TRBV19 and TRBJ1-5; TRBD1 aligns across 7 bases. CDR1 is LNHDA and CDR2 is SQIVND in the germline V gene (reference sequence). The CDR3 sequence is 15 residues long. V shed 7 bases and J 4 bases; nucleotides not matched to a gene: 10.

V usage is TRBV5-1 and J usage is TRBJ1-2, with 8 nucleotides matching TRBD1. V dropped 3 bases and J dropped 8; count of bases not matched to a gene: 3. The length of the CDR3 is 12 residues. In germline, CDR1 is SGHRS, CDR2 YFSETQ. Written as DNA, the CDR3 is TGCGCCAGCAGCTCACAGGGGGTGGGCTACACCTTC. Protein sequence: CASSSQGVGYTF.

The J gene is TRBJ2-5, the V gene TRBV7-6; 11 nucleotides agree with TRBD2. The J call may be incorrect, as the DNA end agrees better with TRBJ2-7. This CDR3 comprises 15 residues. Germline V lookup: CDR1 SGHVS, CDR2 FNYEAQ. Here the CDR3 DNA reads TGTGCCAGCAGCCCCGGGACTAGCGGAGCCTACGAGCAGTACTTC. Translation gives CASSPGTSGAYEQYF.

CDR3 nucleotides: TGTGCCAGCAGCGTAGAGGGACAGAAGACGGAGACCCAGTACTTC. This encodes CASSVEGQKTETQYF. V and J are TRBV9 and TRBJ2-5, with 7 bases fitting TRBD1. J was trimmed by 5 bases and V by 0 bases; bases with no gene match: 7. This CDR3 has 15 residues. Germline loops: CDR1 SGDLS, CDR2 YYNGEE.

In its sample, this clone was seen once. The chain carries TRBV18 and TRBJ1-1; D call uncertain. Germline lookup yields CDR1 KGHSH and CDR2 LQKENI. With 3 bases removed from V and 0 bases from J, the gap between germline ends came to 5 bases. The CDR3 is made up of 13 amino acids. DNA for the CDR3: TGTGCCAGCTCACCGGGCCTGAACACTGAAGCTTTCTTT. It encodes CASSPGLNTEAFF.

This clone has only a few counts. This chain uses TRBV6-5 with TRBJ2-7, with 7 nucleotides matching TRBD1. V lost 2 bases, J lost 0 bases, and 4 bases stayed unmatched. CDR1 is MNHEY and CDR2 is SVGAGI in the germline V gene. The CDR3 is made up of 15 amino acids. CDR3 bases: TGTGCCAGCAGTTACGAGGGGGCAAGCTCCTACGAGCAGTACTTC. The encoded protein is CASSYEGASSYEQYF.

The genes are TRBV12-5 and TRBJ2-7; 7 bases are shared with TRBD2. The trim removed 0 bases at V and 7 bases at J, leaving 6 bases unmatched. The V gene's germline CDR1 is LGHNT and CDR2 FRNRAP. CDR3 length equals 14 residues. CDR3 residues: CASGLVAGAGEQYF. CDR3 sequence (DNA): TGTGCTAGTGGTTTGGTTGCGGGAGCGGGGGAGCAGTACTTC.

The CDR3 region is CASSEAPEGLNTEAFF. The CDR3 DNA reads as TGTGCCAGCAGTGAAGCGCCTGAGGGATTGAACACTGAAGCTTTCTTT. This sequence joins TRBV6-1 and TRBJ1-1; D is unresolved. V was shortened by 0 bases and J by 0 bases, with 11 bases between the two germline ends. In germline, CDR1 is MNHNS, CDR2 SASEGT. CDR3 length: 16 residues.

The chain is built from TRBV10-3 and TRBJ2-6, with 7 bases lining up with TRBD1. The CDR3 is made up of 16 amino acids. CDR1 is ENHRY and CDR2 is SYGVKD in the germline V gene. With 10 bases clipped from V and 3 bases from J, the junction kept 12 bases outside the gene matches. CDR3 bases: TGTGCCACCAAGGGGGCGGAGCGAGGTGGGGCCAACGTCCTGACTTTC. Translation gives CATKGAERGGANVLTF.

This clone was counted only a few times. The chain uses TRBV6-5 and TRBJ1-4; D call uncertain. Trimming removed 7 bases from V and 4 bases from J, with 13 bases in between. The germline V gene encodes CDR1 MNHEY and CDR2 SVGAGI. The CDR3 is 14 amino acids. This CDR3 reads CASTFREGNEKLFF. CDR3 sequence (DNA): TGTGCCAGCACTTTCAGAGAGGGTAATGAAAAACTGTTTTTT.

The chain is built from TRBV10-3 and TRBJ1-1; D call uncertain. The CDR3 has 14 amino acids. The V end lost 2 bases, the J end lost 0 bases, and 7 bases lay between the germline ends. Germline V CDR1 and CDR2: ENHRY, SYGVKD. This chain's CDR3 is CAISEDTLNTEAFF. The CDR3 DNA reads TGTGCCATCAGTGAGGACACCTTGAACACTGAAGCTTTCTTT.